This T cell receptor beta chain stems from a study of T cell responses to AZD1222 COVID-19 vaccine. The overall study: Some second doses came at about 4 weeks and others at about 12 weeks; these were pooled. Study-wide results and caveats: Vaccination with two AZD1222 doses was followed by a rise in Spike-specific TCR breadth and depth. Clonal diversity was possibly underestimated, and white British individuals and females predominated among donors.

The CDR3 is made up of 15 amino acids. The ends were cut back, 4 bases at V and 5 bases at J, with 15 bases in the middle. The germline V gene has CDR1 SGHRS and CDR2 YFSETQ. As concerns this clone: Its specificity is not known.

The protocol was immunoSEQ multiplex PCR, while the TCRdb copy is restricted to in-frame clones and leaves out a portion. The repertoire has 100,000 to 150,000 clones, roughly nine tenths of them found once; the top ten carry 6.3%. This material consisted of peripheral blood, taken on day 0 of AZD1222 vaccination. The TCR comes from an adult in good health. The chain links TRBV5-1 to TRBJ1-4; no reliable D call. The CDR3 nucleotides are TGCGCCAGCAGCCCGACGGCCTTCGGAAATGAAAAACTGTTTTTT. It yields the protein CASSPTAFGNEKLFF.